This is a list of T cell receptor beta chains from one sample in a study of T cells in Graves' hyperthyroidism and ophthalmopathy. MiXCR, applied by TCRdb to the multiplex PCR reads, yields one record per CDR3 protein. The repertoire includes 550,000 to 700,000 distinct CDR3 sequences, 46% of them detected once, and under 20% sits in the top ten. Sequenced sample: peripheral blood or thyroid tissue (not recorded which). The receptors originated from an adult woman with Graves' disease, either hyperthyroidism or ophthalmopathy (not recorded which). CDR3s include the opening cysteine and the closing phenylalanine or tryptophan. The D gene is left open where the match is weak. The size field is filled for only some rows; it gives once, few, many or a size class.

v_call,j_call,d_call,clone_size,cdr3_aa,cdr3_nt
TRBV5-1,TRBJ1-1,NA,many,CASSLHHMNTEAFF,TGCGCCAGCAGCTTACATCACATGAACACTGAAGCTTTCTTT
TRBV2,TRBJ2-7,TRBD2,NA,CASSHGLAGTYEQYF,TGTGCCAGCTCACATGGACTAGCGGGTACCTACGAGCAGTACTTC
TRBV25-1,TRBJ2-5,NA,NA,CASSEFQIETQYF,TGTGCCAGCAGTGAATTCCAGATTGAGACCCAGTACTTC
TRBV7-9,TRBJ1-2,TRBD1,NA,CASSPTTGQGAHGYTF,TGTGCCAGCAGCCCAACAACGGGACAGGGGGCACATGGCTACACCTTC
TRBV15,TRBJ1-2,TRBD1,NA,CATSYPGQNYGYTF,TGTGCCACCAGCTATCCGGGACAGAACTATGGCTACACCTTC
TRBV12-3/TRBV12-4,TRBJ2-5,NA,NA,CASSPRQGAKETQYF,TGTGCCAGCAGCCCCCGACAAGGGGCCAAAGAGACCCAGTACTTC
TRBV6-1,TRBJ1-4,TRBD1,few,CASSEGGTGWDTEKLFF,TGTGCCAGCAGTGAAGGGGGGACAGGGTGGGACACTGAAAAACTGTTTTTT
TRBV10-2,TRBJ1-5,NA,NA,CASSERQGQPQHF,TGCGCCAGCAGTGAGCGCCAGGGGCAGCCCCAGCATTTT
TRBV11-1,TRBJ1-5,NA,NA,CASSLARGRPNQPQHF,TGTGCCAGCAGCTTAGCGCGGGGCCGCCCCAATCAGCCCCAGCATTTT
TRBV7-6,TRBJ2-7,NA,NA,CALQTAHSYEQYF,TGTGCCTTACAAACTGCGCACTCCTACGAGCAGTACTTC
TRBV2,TRBJ2-5,NA,many,CASSEAGARQETQYF,TGTGCCAGCAGTGAAGCAGGAGCTAGACAAGAGACCCAGTACTTC